The present T cell receptor (beta chain) was sequenced within a study of PD-1 blockade in classical Hodgkin lymphoma. About the study: Nivolumab 3 mg/kg was given intravenously every 2 weeks. Study-level results: Researchers reported that CD4+ TCR diversity, though not CD8+, rose significantly by C4D1. Newly diagnosed patients were reported to start with lower TCR diversity than healthy donors. What drove the repertoire differences, possibly disease activity or prior therapy, has not been defined.

Germline values: CDR1 LNHDA, CDR2 SQIVND (reference sequence). The CDR3 is 13 amino acids. Between the trimmed V and J ends, which lost 5 bases and 3 bases, there was a span of 10 bases. In regard to this clone: The target antigen is unknown.

TCRdb's copy holds only in-frame clones and misses some; the assay was immunoSEQ multiplex PCR. The sample contains 46,000 or so clones, roughly 73% of which appear only once. Time point specified: cycle 4 day 1 (C4D1), after less than seven weeks of nivolumab. All patients relapsed after autologous stem cell transplantation, and brentuximab vedotin exposure varied. The TCR was taken from a human donor with classical Hodgkin lymphoma. The chain has TRBV19 and TRBJ1-2; D gene unclear. The sequencing used peripheral blood mononuclear cells (PBMCs), collected before the fourth cycle of nivolumab. The CDR3: CASSLGGDYGYTF. In nucleotides, the CDR3 is TGTGCCAGTAGTTTGGGCGGGGACTATGGCTACACCTTC.